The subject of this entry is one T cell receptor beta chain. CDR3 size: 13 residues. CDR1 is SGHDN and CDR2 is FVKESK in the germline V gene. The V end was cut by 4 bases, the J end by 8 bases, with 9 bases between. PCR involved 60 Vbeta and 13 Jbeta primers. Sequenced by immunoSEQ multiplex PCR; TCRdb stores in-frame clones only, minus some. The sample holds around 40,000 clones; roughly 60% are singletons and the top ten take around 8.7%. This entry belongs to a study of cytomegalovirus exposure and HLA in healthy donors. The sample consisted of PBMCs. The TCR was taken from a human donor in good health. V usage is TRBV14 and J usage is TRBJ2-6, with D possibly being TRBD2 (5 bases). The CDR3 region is CASSPAGTNVLTF. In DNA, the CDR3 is TGTGCCAGCAGCCCCGCCGGGACCAACGTCCTGACTTTC.